Listed here are 15 T cell receptor beta chains from one sample, sequenced in a study of response to subunit inactivated influenza vaccine. Via MiXCR, TCRdb re-called the RT-PCR reads, giving one row per CDR3 protein. The table has 150,000 to 200,000 distinct CDR3 sequences, about 11% seen once. The specimen comprised non-naive T cells sorted from PBMCs, sampled around seven weeks after vaccination. The receptor source for this set is a middle-aged man who received an inactivated influenza vaccine.

This clonotype was recorded at least ten times. The V call is TRBV20-1, the J call TRBJ2-3, with D possibly being TRBD2 (5 bases). This CDR3 is 13 amino acids long. The V end was cut by 2 bases, the J end by 6 bases, with 12 bases between. CDR1 is DFQATT and CDR2 is SNEGSKA in the germline V gene (reference sequence). This chain's CDR3 is CSARPFRRDTQYF. CDR3 sequence (DNA): TGCAGTGCTAGACCCTTCAGGAGGGATACGCAGTATTTT.

This clonotype was counted a few times. The DNA for the CDR3 is TGTGCCAGCAGTGAAGCGCTTCCTTTGGGGCCAAAAGAGACCCAGTACTTC. Translation gives CASSEALPLGPKETQYF. This chain connects TRBV2 to TRBJ2-5; tentatively, D is TRBD1 (5 bases). The V end was cut by 0 bases, the J end by 3 bases, with 17 bases between. CDR3 size: 17 residues. Germline loops: CDR1 SNHLY, CDR2 FYNNEI.

The chain is built from TRBV5-6 and TRBJ2-2; unclear D gene. The CDR3 runs 15 residues. Trimming cost V 5 bases and J 0 bases, with 11 bases left between them. Germline V lookup: CDR1 SGHDT, CDR2 YYEEEE. The CDR3 here is CASRRTGSNTGELFF. The CDR3 DNA reads TGTGCCAGCAGAAGGACCGGTTCGAACACCGGGGAGCTGTTTTTT. Using reference TRBV5-6 and TRBJ2-2 for the parts outside the CDR3, the full variable domain is DAGVTQSPTHLIKTRGQQVTLRCSPKSGHDTVSWYQQALGQGPQFIFQYYEEEERQRGNFPDRFSGHQFPNYSSELNVNALLLGDSALYLCASRRTGSNTGELFFGEGSRLTVL.

The chain links TRBV6-5 to TRBJ2-1; 8 bases match TRBD1. Germline V gene sequence: CDR1 MNHEY, CDR2 SVGAGI. Trimming took 0 bases from V and 8 from J; bases not matched to a gene: 9. The CDR3 length is 16 residues. CDR3 nucleotide sequence: TGTGCCAGCAGTTACTCCCCGGGACAGGTTTTATATGAGCAGTTCTTC. Translating it yields CASSYSPGQVLYEQFF.

This clonotype was seen at least ten times. This chain connects TRBV12-3 or TRBV12-4 to TRBJ1-5; 7 nucleotides agree with TRBD1. J gave up 0 bases and V 6 bases, and 5 bases lay outside the gene matches. The CDR3 has 15 amino acids. In DNA, the CDR3 is TGTGCCAGCAGCGGGGACAGCCTTAGCAATCAGCCCCAGCATTTT. Its translation is CASSGDSLSNQPQHF.

This clonotype appeared many times. This sequence joins TRBV7-2 and TRBJ2-3; 7 positions agree with TRBD2. The V segment lost 1 base and the J segment 6 bases; nucleotides outside the gene matches: 1. This CDR3 is 13 amino acids long. Germline CDR1 reads SGHTA; CDR2 reads FQGNSA. CDR3 sequence reads: CASSLDGGDTQYF. The CDR3 DNA reads as TGTGCCAGCAGCTTAGACGGGGGGGATACGCAGTATTTT.

The rearrangement uses TRBV4-2 and TRBJ2-7, with D possibly being TRBD2 (6 bases). The V gene's germline CDR1 is LGHNA and CDR2 YNFKEQ. V was trimmed by 0 bases and J by 5 bases, leaving 8 bases between them. The CDR3 is made up of 13 amino acids. In DNA form, the CDR3 reads TGTGCCAGCAGCCAAGAGACTAGACACGAGCAGTACTTC. This encodes CASSQETRHEQYF.

V gene TRBV2 combines with J gene TRBJ2-7; 9 bases are a match to TRBD1. Germline assignment: CDR1 SNHLY and CDR2 FYNNEI. The trim removed 9 bases at V and 4 bases at J, leaving 7 bases unmatched. CDR3 length equals 13 residues. This CDR3 reads CARKGQGEYEQYF. As DNA, the CDR3 is TGTGCCAGGAAGGGACAGGGCGAGTACGAGCAGTACTTC.

The rearrangement links TRBV12-3 or TRBV12-4 to TRBJ2-3; D not certain. Trimming removed 3 bases from V and 8 bases from J, with 9 bases in between. This CDR3 is built from 12 residues. The CDR3 nucleotides are TGTGCCAGCAGTTTTATCGGCCCTACGCAGTATTTT. It is translated as CASSFIGPTQYF.

This clonotype was seen a handful of times. The chain joins TRBV3-1 to TRBJ1-1; D remains ambiguous. V lost 4 bases and J 6 bases, leaving 9 bases between the germline ends. Per the germline V gene, CDR1 is LGHDT and CDR2 is YNNKEL (reference sequence). The CDR3 runs to 12 residues. CDR3 DNA: TGTGCCAGCAGCCGCTCGGCGGCTGAAGCTTTCTTT. Amino acid sequence: CASSRSAAEAFF.

The sample holds a few counts of this clonotype. The genes are TRBV7-3 and TRBJ1-1; no reliable D call. The CDR3 covers 13 residues. Germline V gene data show CDR1 as SGHTA and CDR2 as FQGTGA. Trimming shortened V by 10 bases and J by 0 bases, and 12 bases separated the two germline ends. CDR3 in DNA: TGTGCCACCCGACACACGATGAACACTGAAGCTTTCTTT. This translates into CATRHTMNTEAFF.

This chain links TRBV7-2 with TRBJ2-3, with TRBD2 identical over 9 bases. Germline V gene lookup returns CDR1 SGHTA and CDR2 FQGNSA. J gave up 3 bases and V 0 bases, and 1 base lay outside the gene matches. The CDR3 runs to 15 residues. The CDR3 nucleotides are TGTGCCAGCAGCTTAGCTAGCGGGAGAACAGATACGCAGTATTTT. Its protein product is CASSLASGRTDTQYF.

Many counts were recorded for this clonotype. Relative to the germline gene, one junction end is altered; a read error may explain this. This chain connects TRBV7-9 to TRBJ2-2, with 8 bases fitting TRBD1. The germline gives CDR1 SEHNR, CDR2 FQNEAQ (reference sequence). This CDR3 has 16 amino acids. The CDR3 DNA reads TGTGCCAGCACCTTATCGACAGGGGCGAACACCGGGGAGCTGTTTTTT. Its protein is CASTLSTGANTGELFF.

V gene TRBV12-3 or TRBV12-4 combines with J gene TRBJ1-4; D is ambiguous. This CDR3 has 14 residues. V gave up 7 bases and J gave up 0 bases, with 9 bases separating them. The CDR3 protein is CASTFSATNEKLFF. CDR3 in DNA: TGTGCCAGCACCTTTTCTGCAACTAATGAAAAACTGTTTTTT.

Many counts were recorded for this clonotype. This chain connects TRBV5-1 to TRBJ1-2, with D unresolved. The CDR3 is 12 amino acids. V shed 0 bases and J shed 5 bases, with 5 bases lying between them. Per germline, CDR1 SGHRS and CDR2 YFSETQ. For the CDR3, the DNA is TGCGCCAGCAGCTTGGCCAATTATGGCTACACCTTC. Encoded protein: CASSLANYGYTF.